This T cell receptor (beta chain) was sequenced for a study of shared clonotypes between healthy human individuals. Comment on this clone: Antigen specificity is unknown.

Study outcomes and limitations: The authors sampled blood alone, and tissue repertoires likely differ.

Clones were read by immunoSEQ multiplex PCR, and TCRdb kept only the in-frame ones, dropping some. The top ten clones hold 0.5% to 0.6% of a sample with about 1 million clones, around three quarters of them seen once. This clonotype originated in a man younger than 35 in good health. Some clones in this sample may be carry-over from other donors' samples. Sequencing was performed on memory CD4+ T cells from PBMCs. Regarding subset: CD45RA-negative fraction.

The CDR3 coding sequence is TGTGCCAGCAGCCCCGCAAACCTGGCCCAGTACTTC. Translated, it gives CASSPANLAQYF. The rearrangement uses TRBV7-8 and TRBJ2-5; no clear D. Germline-derived CDR1 and CDR2 are SGHVS and FQNEAQ. V was trimmed by 5 bases and J by 9 bases, leaving 13 bases between them. The CDR3 extends over 12 amino acids.